These T cell receptor beta chains were read from a single sample in a study of blood T cells in healthy people across ages. MiXCR, run by TCRdb on the 5' RACE reads, gives a single entry per CDR3 protein. The sample holds hundreds of thousands of distinct CDR3 sequences, about 54% seen once. The sequencing sample was made of blood. These receptors were taken from a man between 60 and 70 years old in good health. Both conserved end residues are part of each CDR3. The D gene is left open where the match is weak. Rows give clone size only sometimes, using once, few, many, or a class for an expanded clone.

cdr3_length	clone_size	v_call	j_call	d_call	cdr3_aa	cdr3_nt
15	-	TRBV20-1	TRBJ2-1	-	CSASIRASSYNEQFF	TGCAGTGCTAGCATTAGGGCTTCGTCCTACAATGAGCAGTTCTTC
14	-	TRBV7-9	TRBJ1-4	TRBD1	CASSADRGDEKLFF	TGTGCCAGCAGCGCCGACAGGGGAGATGAAAAACTGTTTTTT
15	-	TRBV7-8	TRBJ2-7	-	CASSLSLGSSNEQYF	TGTGCCAGCAGCTTAAGTTTAGGCAGCTCTAACGAGCAGTACTTC
14	few	TRBV7-2	TRBJ2-7	-	CASSLPGHTYEQYF	TGTGCCAGCAGCTTACCGGGTCACACCTACGAGCAGTACTTC
15	once	TRBV7-7	TRBJ2-2	TRBD1	CASSRTGGEAGELFF	TGTGCCAGCAGCCGGACAGGGGGAGAGGCCGGGGAGCTGTTTTTT
15	-	TRBV12-3/TRBV12-4	TRBJ2-2	TRBD2	CASSKTSMGAGELFF	TGTGCCAGCAGTAAGACTAGCATGGGAGCCGGGGAGCTGTTTTTT
15	-	TRBV5-1	TRBJ1-1	TRBD1	CASSISGTGTTEAFF	TGCGCCAGCAGCATCTCCGGGACAGGGACCACTGAAGCTTTCTTT
11	-	TRBV28	TRBJ2-7	-	CASRRGGEQYF	TGTGCCAGCAGGAGGGGTGGCGAGCAGTACTTC
16	few	TRBV6-1	TRBJ2-1	-	CASRGQGGSSYNEQFF	TGTGCCAGCAGGGGCCAGGGGGGAAGCTCCTACAATGAGCAGTTCTTC
14	-	TRBV2	TRBJ2-7	-	CATGGVTVYNEQYF	TGTGCCACAGGAGGGGTGACAGTCTACAATGAGCAGTACTTC
15	few	TRBV6-2/TRBV6-3	TRBJ2-3	-	CASSYADPRASTQYF	TGTGCCAGCAGTTACGCGGACCCCCGCGCTAGTACGCAGTATTTT
12	-	TRBV7-2	TRBJ1-2	-	CASSSRTDGYTF	TGTGCCAGCAGCTCCCGGACTGATGGCTACACCTTC
16	-	TRBV4-1	TRBJ2-5	TRBD1	CASSPRTGPRGETQYF	TGCGCCAGCAGCCCTCGGACAGGGCCCCGGGGAGAGACCCAGTACTTC
17	-	TRBV6-2/TRBV6-3	TRBJ2-7	-	CASSYGSQGAPLYEQYF	TGTGCCAGCAGTTACGGCTCCCAAGGGGCACCTCTATACGAGCAGTACTTC
14	-	TRBV12-3/TRBV12-4	TRBJ2-7	TRBD2	CASSWTGGAAEQYF	TGTGCCAGCAGTTGGACGGGAGGGGCGGCCGAGCAGTACTTC
17	-	TRBV6-5	TRBJ1-1	-	CASSYSISAGWNTEAFF	TGTGCCAGCAGTTACTCGATCTCAGCAGGGTGGAACACTGAAGCTTTCTTT
13	-	TRBV29-1	TRBJ2-7	TRBD2	CSANRGDTYEQYF	TGCAGCGCCAACCGGGGGGATACCTACGAGCAGTACTTC
15	-	TRBV7-9	TRBJ2-5	-	CASSLASARAETQYF	TGTGCCAGCAGCTTAGCGTCGGCCCGGGCGGAGACCCAGTACTTC
17	few	TRBV12-3/TRBV12-4	TRBJ2-1	-	CASSLSGQSLSYNEQFF	TGTGCCAGCAGTCTGTCCGGGCAGTCCCTCTCCTACAATGAGCAGTTCTTC
14	many	TRBV5-1	TRBJ2-5	-	CASSRQPGEETQYF	TGCGCCAGCAGCAGGCAGCCCGGTGAAGAGACCCAGTACTTC
15	few	TRBV20-1	TRBJ2-5	TRBD2	CSARELRLAEETQYF	TGCAGTGCTAGAGAATTGAGACTAGCGGAAGAGACCCAGTACTTC
13	few	TRBV9	TRBJ1-1	-	CASSVAWDTEAFF	TGTGCCAGCAGCGTAGCTTGGGACACTGAAGCTTTCTTT
14	-	TRBV7-9	TRBJ2-5	-	CASSLWTTWETQYF	TGTGCCAGCAGCCTCTGGACAACCTGGGAGACCCAGTACTTC
14	-	TRBV5-1	TRBJ2-1	-	CASSLDSLTDEQFF	TGCGCCAGCAGCTTAGATAGCTTGACGGATGAGCAGTTCTTC
15	-	TRBV28	TRBJ2-7	-	CASSFTQGSSYEQYF	TGTGCCAGCAGTTTTACCCAGGGGAGCTCCTACGAGCAGTACTTC
15	-	TRBV5-1	TRBJ2-1	TRBD2	CASKESGGFDNEQFF	TGCGCCAGCAAGGAAAGCGGGGGGTTCGACAATGAGCAGTTCTTC
18	-	TRBV20-1	TRBJ2-7	-	CSAGGKTSRGARPYEQYF	TGCAGTGCTGGGGGCAAGACTAGCAGGGGGGCCCGACCCTACGAGCAGTACTTC
14	-	TRBV6-1	TRBJ2-5	-	CASSEEMGGETQYF	TGTGCCAGCAGTGAGGAAATGGGGGGAGAGACCCAGTACTTC
14	-	TRBV28	TRBJ2-1	TRBD2	CASTGRAGGNEQFF	TGTGCCAGCACCGGTCGAGCGGGGGGCAATGAGCAGTTCTTC
16	-	TRBV21-1	TRBJ2-7	-	CASSKALTGDTYEQYF	TGTGCCAGCAGCAAAGCGCTTACAGGGGACACCTACGAGCAGTACTTC
15	-	TRBV6-5	TRBJ2-5	-	CASSYFGEAQETQYF	TGTGCCAGCAGTTACTTCGGTGAGGCACAGGAGACCCAGTACTTC
16	-	TRBV5-5	TRBJ2-1	TRBD2	CASSLVTGGSYNEQFF	TGTGCCAGCAGCTTGGTCACGGGGGGCTCCTACAATGAGCAGTTCTTC